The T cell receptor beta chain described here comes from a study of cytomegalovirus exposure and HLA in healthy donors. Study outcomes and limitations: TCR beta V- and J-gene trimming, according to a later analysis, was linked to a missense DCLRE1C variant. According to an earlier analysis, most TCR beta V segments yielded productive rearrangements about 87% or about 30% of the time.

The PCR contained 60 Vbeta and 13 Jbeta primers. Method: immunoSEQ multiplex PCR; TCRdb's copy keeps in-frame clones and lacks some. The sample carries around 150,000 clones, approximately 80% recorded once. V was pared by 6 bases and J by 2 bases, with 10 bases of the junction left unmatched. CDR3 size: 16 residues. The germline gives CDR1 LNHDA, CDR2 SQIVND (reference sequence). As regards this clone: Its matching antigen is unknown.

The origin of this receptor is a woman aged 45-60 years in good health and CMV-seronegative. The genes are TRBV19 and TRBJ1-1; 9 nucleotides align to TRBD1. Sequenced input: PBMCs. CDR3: CASRAPGQGPNTEAFF. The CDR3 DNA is TGTGCCAGTAGGGCTCCGGGACAGGGACCCAACACTGAAGCTTTCTTT.